The clone carrying this TCR beta chain has just a few counts. The CDR3 is made up of 12 amino acids. Trimming stripped 8 bases from V and 5 bases from J, with 13 bases between. The V gene's germline CDR1 is GTSNPN and CDR2 SVGIG (reference sequence). The sample comes from a study of cytomegalovirus exposure and HLA in healthy donors. The PCR had 60 Vbeta and 13 Jbeta primers. Profiled with immunoSEQ multiplex PCR; TCRdb holds only in-frame clones, not every one. Of about 130,000 clones in the sample, under 80% were seen once. Donors were ostensibly healthy at sampling, although undocumented immune exposures were probable.

Sequencing was done on a sample of PBMCs. The source of this sequence is a man aged 40-50 years in good health and CMV-seropositive. V usage is TRBV30 and J usage is TRBJ1-5; possible D gene TRBD1, 5 bases. Written as DNA, the CDR3 is TGTGCCGCCGCGGCAGGGTATCAGCCCCAGCATTTT. This gives the protein CAAAAGYQPQHF.